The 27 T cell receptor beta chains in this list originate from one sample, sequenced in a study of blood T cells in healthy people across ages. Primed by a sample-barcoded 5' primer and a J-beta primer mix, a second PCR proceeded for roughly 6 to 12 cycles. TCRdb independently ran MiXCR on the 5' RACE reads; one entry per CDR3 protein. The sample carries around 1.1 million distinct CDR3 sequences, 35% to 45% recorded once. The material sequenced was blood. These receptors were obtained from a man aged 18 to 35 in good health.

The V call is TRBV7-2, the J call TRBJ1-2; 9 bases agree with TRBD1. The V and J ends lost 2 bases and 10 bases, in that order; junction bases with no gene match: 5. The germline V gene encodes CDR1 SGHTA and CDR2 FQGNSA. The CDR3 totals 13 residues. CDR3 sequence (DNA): TGTGCCAGCAGCTTATTAAGGACAGGGGACTACACCTTC. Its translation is CASSLLRTGDYTF.

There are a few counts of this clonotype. The chain's CDR3 is CASSRQGANGYTF. For the CDR3, the DNA is TGTGCCAGCAGCCGACAGGGGGCAAATGGCTACACCTTC. This chain links TRBV7-2 with TRBJ1-2; TRBD1 matches 10 bases. Germline CDR1 is SGHTA and CDR2 is FQGNSA. V trimming: 5 bases; J trimming: 6 bases; junction bases outside the gene matches: 3. The CDR3 totals 13 residues.

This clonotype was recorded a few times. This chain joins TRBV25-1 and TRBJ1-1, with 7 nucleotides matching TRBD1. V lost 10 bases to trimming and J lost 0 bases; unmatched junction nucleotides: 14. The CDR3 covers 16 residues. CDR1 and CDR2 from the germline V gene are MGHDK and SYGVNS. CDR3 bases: TGTGCCACGCTAAAGGAGGGGGCCCAAATGAACACTGAAGCTTTCTTT. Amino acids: CATLKEGAQMNTEAFF.

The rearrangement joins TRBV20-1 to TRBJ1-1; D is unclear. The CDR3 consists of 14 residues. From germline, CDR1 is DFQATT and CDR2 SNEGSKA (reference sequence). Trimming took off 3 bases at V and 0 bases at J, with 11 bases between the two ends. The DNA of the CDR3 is TGCAGTGCTAGGGCAGACTCCTTGAACACTGAAGCTTTCTTT. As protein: CSARADSLNTEAFF.

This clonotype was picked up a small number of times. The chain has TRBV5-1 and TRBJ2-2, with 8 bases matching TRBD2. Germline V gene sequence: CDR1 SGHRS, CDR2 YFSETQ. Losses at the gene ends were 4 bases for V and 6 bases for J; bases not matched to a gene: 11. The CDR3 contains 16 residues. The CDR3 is CASSNHGGATPGELFF. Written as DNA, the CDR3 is TGCGCCAGCAGCAATCACGGGGGGGCCACTCCCGGGGAGCTGTTTTTT.

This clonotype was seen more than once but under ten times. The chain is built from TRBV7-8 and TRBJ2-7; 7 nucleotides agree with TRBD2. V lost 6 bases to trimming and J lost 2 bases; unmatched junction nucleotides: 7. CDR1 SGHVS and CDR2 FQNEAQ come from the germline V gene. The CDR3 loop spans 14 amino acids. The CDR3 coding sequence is TGTGCCAGCAGTCAAAAAGGGACTACCTACGAGCAGTACTTC. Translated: CASSQKGTTYEQYF.

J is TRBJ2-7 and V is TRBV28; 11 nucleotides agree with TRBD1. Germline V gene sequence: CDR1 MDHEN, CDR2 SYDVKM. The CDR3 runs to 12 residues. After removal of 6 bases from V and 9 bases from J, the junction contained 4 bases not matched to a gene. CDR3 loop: CASRGQGVRQYF. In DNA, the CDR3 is TGTGCCAGCAGGGGACAGGGGGTAAGGCAGTACTTC.

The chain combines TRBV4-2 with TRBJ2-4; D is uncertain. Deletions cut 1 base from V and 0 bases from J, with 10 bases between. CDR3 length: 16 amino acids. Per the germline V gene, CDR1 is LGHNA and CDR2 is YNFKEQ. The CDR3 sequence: CASSQAGPIAKNIQYF. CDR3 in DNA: TGTGCCAGCAGCCAAGCCGGGCCAATAGCCAAAAACATTCAGTACTTC.

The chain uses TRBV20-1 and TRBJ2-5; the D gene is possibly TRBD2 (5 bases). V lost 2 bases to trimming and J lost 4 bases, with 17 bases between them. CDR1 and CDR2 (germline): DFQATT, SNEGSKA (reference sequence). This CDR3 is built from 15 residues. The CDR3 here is CSARFTGEGGETQYF. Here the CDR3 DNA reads TGCAGTGCTAGATTCACGGGTGAGGGTGGAGAGACCCAGTACTTC.

CDR3 region: CASSLTKGRTVMNTEAFF. Written as DNA, the CDR3 is TGTGCCAGCAGTTTGACAAAGGGGCGCACGGTCATGAACACTGAAGCTTTCTTT. The chain carries TRBV6-2 or TRBV6-3 and TRBJ1-1, with a weak D call TRBD1 (5 bases). The CDR3 is 18 amino acids. V lost 4 bases, J lost 0 bases, and 21 bases lay in between. Germline CDR1 reads MNHEY; CDR2 reads SVGEGT.

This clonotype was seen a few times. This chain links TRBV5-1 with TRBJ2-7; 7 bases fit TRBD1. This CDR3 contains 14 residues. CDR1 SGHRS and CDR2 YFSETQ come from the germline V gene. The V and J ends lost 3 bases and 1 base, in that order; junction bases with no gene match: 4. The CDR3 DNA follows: TGCGCCAGCAGCTCCGCGACAGGGTCCTACGAGCAGTACTTC. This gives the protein CASSSATGSYEQYF.

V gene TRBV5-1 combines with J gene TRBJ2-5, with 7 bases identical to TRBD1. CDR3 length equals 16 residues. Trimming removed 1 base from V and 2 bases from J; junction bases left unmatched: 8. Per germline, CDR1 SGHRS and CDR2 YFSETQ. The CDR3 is CASSLKFRDRQETQYF. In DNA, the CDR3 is TGCGCCAGCAGCTTGAAGTTTCGGGACAGACAAGAGACCCAGTACTTC.

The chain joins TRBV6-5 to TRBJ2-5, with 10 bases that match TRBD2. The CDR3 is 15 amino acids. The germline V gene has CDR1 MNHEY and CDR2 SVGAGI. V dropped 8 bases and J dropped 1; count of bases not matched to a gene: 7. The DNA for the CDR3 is TGTGCCAGCGGTAGCGGGGGGAGCCCCCAAGAGACCCAGTACTTC. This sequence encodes CASGSGGSPQETQYF.

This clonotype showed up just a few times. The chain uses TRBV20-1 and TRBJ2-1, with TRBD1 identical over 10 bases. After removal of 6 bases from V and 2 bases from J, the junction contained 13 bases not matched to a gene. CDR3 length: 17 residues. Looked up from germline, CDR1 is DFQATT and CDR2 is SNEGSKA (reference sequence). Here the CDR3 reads CSAPGAGQGVTYNEQFF. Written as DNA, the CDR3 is TGCAGTGCACCAGGGGCAGGACAGGGGGTTACCTACAATGAGCAGTTCTTC.

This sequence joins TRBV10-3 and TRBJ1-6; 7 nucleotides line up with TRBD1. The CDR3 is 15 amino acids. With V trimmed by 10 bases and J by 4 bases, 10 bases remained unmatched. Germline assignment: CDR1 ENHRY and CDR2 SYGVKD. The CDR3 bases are TGTGCCACCCGGGGGGACAGCTTATATAATTCACCCCTCCACTTT. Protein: CATRGDSLYNSPLHF.

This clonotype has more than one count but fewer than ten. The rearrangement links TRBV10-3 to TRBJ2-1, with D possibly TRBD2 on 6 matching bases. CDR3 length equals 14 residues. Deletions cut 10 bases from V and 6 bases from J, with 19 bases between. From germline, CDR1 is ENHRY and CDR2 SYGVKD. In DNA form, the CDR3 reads TGTGCCACCCACCGGGACTCCGACATCAATGAGCAGTTCTTC. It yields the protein CATHRDSDINEQFF.

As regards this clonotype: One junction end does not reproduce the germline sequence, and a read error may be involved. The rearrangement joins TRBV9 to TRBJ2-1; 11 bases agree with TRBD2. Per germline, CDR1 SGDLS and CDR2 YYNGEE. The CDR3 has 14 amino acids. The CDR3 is CASSVVAGGSEQFF. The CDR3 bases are TGTGCCAGTAGCGTTGTAGCGGGGGGGAGTGAGCAGTTCTTC.

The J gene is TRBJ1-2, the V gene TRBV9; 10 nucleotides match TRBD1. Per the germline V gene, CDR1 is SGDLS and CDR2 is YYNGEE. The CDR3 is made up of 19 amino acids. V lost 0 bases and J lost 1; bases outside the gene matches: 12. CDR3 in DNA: TGTGCCAGCAGCGTAGATGGGGCGGACAGGGGGAACTTTAACTATGGCTACACCTTC. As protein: CASSVDGADRGNFNYGYTF. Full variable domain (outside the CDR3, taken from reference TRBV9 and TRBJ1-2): DSGVTQTPKHLITATGQRVTLRCSPRSGDLSVYWYQQSLDQGLQFLIQYYNGEERAKGNILERFSAQQFPDLHSELNLSSLELGDSALYFCASSVDGADRGNFNYGYTFGSGTRLTVV.

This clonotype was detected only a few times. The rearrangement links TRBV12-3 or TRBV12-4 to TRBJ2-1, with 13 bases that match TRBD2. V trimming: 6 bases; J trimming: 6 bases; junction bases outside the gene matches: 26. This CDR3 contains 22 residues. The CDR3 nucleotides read TGTGCCAGCAGCTCCCTCGAATGGAGTGCAGAGACTAGCGGGGGGTCTTCCAATGAGCAGTTCTTC. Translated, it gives CASSSLEWSAETSGGSSNEQFF.

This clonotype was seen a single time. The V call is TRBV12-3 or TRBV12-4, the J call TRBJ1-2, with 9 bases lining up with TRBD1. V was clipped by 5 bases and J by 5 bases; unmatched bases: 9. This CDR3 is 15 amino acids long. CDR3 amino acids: CASSPQGARSYGYTF. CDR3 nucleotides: TGTGCCAGCAGTCCACAGGGGGCGCGAAGTTATGGCTACACCTTC.

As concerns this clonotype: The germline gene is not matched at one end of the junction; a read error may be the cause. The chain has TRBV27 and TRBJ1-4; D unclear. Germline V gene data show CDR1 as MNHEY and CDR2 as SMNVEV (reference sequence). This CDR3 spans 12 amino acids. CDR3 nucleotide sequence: TGTGCCGGCAGTTTTTTAGGAGGAAAACTGTTTTTT. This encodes CAGSFLGGKLFF.

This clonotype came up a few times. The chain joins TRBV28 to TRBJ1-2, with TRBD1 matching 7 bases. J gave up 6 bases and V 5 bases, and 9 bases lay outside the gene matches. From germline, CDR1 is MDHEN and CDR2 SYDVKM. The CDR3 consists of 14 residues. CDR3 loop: CASSADRVRDGYTF. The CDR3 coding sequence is TGTGCCAGCAGTGCCGACAGGGTGCGAGATGGCTACACCTTC.

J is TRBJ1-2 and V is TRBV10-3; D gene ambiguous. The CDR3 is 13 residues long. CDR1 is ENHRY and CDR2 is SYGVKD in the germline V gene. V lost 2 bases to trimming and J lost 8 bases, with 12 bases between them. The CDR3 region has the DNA TGTGCCATCAGTGAGCACAAAGGAAACGGCTACACCTTC. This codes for CAISEHKGNGYTF.

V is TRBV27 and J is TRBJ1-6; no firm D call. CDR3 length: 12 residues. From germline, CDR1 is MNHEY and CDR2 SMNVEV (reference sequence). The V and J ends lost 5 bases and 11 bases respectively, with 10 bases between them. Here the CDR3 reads CASSPNKAPLHF. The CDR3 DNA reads TGTGCCAGCAGTCCTAATAAAGCACCCCTCCACTTT.

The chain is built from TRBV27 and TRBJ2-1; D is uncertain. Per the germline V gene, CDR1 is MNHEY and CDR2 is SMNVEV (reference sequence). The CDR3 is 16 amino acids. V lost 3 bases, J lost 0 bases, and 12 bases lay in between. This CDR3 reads CASSFQLTSSYNEQFF. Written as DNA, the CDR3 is TGTGCCAGCAGTTTTCAACTAACAAGCTCCTACAATGAGCAGTTCTTC.

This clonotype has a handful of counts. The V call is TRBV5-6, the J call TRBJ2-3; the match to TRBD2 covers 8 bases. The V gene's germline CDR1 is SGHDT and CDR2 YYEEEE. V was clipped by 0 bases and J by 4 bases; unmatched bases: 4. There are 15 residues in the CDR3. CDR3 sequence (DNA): TGTGCCAGCAGCTTGGTTACTAGCGGCTCAGATACGCAGTATTTT. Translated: CASSLVTSGSDTQYF.

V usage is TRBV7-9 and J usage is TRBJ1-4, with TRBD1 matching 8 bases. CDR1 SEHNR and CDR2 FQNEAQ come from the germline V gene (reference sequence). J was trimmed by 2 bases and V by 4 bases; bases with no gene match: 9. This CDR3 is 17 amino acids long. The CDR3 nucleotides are TGTGCCAGCAGCTCGCCCAGGGGGCCCTCCACTAATGAAAAACTGTTTTTT. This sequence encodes CASSSPRGPSTNEKLFF.